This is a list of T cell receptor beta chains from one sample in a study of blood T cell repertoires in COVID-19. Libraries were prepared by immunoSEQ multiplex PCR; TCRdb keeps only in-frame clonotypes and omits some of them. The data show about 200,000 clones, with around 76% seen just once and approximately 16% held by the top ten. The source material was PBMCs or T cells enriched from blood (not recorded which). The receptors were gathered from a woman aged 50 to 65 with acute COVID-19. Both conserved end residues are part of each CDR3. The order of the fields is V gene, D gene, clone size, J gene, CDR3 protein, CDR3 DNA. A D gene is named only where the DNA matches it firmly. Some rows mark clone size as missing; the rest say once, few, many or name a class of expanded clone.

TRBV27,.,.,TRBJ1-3,CASSLRESSGNTIYF,TGTGCCAGCAGTCTCCGGGAGAGCTCTGGAAACACCATATATTTT
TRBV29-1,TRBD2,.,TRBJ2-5,CSVGLAGGGETQYF,TGCAGCGTTGGACTAGCGGGGGGTGGAGAGACCCAGTACTTC
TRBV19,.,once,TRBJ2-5,CASSRQPQETQYF,TGTGCCAGTAGTAGACAGCCACAAGAGACCCAGTACTTC
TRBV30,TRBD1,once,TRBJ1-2,CAWRPTGGGYGYTF,TGTGCCTGGAGGCCAACAGGGGGAGGCTATGGCTACACCTTC
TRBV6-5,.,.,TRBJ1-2,CATAGEGNYGYTF,TGTGCCACCGCAGGGGAGGGTAACTATGGCTACACCTTC
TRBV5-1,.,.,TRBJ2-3,CASRLGTDTQYF,TGCGCCAGCAGACTCGGCACAGATACGCAGTATTTT
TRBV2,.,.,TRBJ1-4,CASSDQQGLGEKLFF,TGTGCCAGCAGTGACCAACAGGGCCTAGGTGAAAAACTGTTTTTT
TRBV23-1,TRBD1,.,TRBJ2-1,CASSQWDRYNEQFF,TGCGCCAGCAGTCAATGGGACAGATACAATGAGCAGTTCTTC
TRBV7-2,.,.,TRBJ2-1,CASSLEVGAHEQFF,TGTGCCAGCAGCTTAGAGGTGGGGGCTCATGAGCAGTTCTTC
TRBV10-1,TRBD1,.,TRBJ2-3,CASRRDRITDTQYF,TGCGCCAGCAGGAGGGACAGGATCACAGATACGCAGTATTTT
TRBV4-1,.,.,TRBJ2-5,CASSPGLNVETQYF,TGCGCCAGCAGCCCGGGACTTAATGTGGAGACCCAGTACTTC
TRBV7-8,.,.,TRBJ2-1,CASSLAGAPYNEQFF,TGTGCCAGCAGCTTAGCGGGCGCACCCTACAATGAGCAGTTCTTC
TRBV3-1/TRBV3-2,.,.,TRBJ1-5,CASSLGGREPQHF,TGTGCCAGCAGCCTAGGGGGGAGGGAGCCCCAGCATTTT
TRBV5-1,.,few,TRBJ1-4,CASSWGEPNEKLFF,TGCGCCAGCAGCTGGGGGGAACCTAATGAAAAACTGTTTTTT
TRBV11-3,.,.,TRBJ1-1,CASSLSGYTEAFF,TGTGCCAGCAGCTTATCCGGGTACACTGAAGCTTTCTTT
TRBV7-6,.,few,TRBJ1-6,CASSLNQGRNSPLHF,TGTGCCAGCAGCTTAAATCAGGGAAGGAATTCACCCCTCCACTTT
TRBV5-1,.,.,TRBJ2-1,CASSAGYEQFF,TGCGCCAGCAGCGCGGGTTATGAGCAGTTCTTC
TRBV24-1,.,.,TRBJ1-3,CATSDETGGGNTIYF,TGTGCCACCAGTGACGAGACGGGAGGTGGAAACACCATATATTTT
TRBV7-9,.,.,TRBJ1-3,CASSLVFRWASGNTIYF,TGTGCCAGCAGCTTAGTTTTTCGATGGGCCTCTGGAAACACCATATATTTT
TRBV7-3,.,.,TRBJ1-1,CASSPGHQNTEAFF,TGTGCCAGCAGCCCGGGACACCAGAACACTGAAGCTTTCTTT
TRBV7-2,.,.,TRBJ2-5,CASSLETARRETQYF,TGTGCCAGCAGCTTAGAAACAGCCCGACGAGAGACCCAGTACTTC
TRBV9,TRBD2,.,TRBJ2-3,CASSVWASGGSTDTQYF,TGTGCCAGCAGCGTCTGGGCTAGCGGGGGTAGCACAGATACGCAGTATTTT
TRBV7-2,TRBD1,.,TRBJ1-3,CASSPQGRFSGNTIYF,TGTGCCAGCAGCCCACAGGGGCGGTTCTCTGGAAACACCATATATTTT
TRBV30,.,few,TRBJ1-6,CAWSWGSGGRRSSPLHF,TGTGCCTGGAGTTGGGGGTCCGGGGGAAGGAGGAGTTCACCCCTCCACTTT
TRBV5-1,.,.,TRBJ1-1,CASSLVGGVNTEAFF,TGCGCCAGCAGCTTGGTTGGGGGCGTGAACACTGAAGCTTTCTTT
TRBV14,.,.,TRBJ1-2,CASSPEGSANYGYTF,TGTGCCAGCAGCCCGGAGGGATCCGCTAACTATGGCTACACCTTC
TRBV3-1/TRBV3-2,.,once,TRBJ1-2,CASSLNGATYGYTF,TGTGCCAGCAGCCTCAATGGGGCGACATATGGCTACACCTTC
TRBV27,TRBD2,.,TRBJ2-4,CASRGLEAGVKNIQYF,TGTGCCAGCAGGGGACTAGAAGCGGGGGTGAAAAACATTCAGTACTTC
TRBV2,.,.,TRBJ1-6,CASSEGEGGNSPLHF,TGTGCCAGCAGTGAAGGTGAAGGGGGAAATTCACCCCTCCACTTT
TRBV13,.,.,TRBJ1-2,CASSRTRSHTF,TGTGCCAGCAGCAGGACAAGATCTCACACCTTC
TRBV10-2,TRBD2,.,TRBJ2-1,CASNSAGEADEQFF,TGCGCCAGCAACTCAGCGGGGGAAGCGGATGAGCAGTTCTTC
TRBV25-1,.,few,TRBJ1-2,CASSELKPKGYTF,TGTGCCAGCAGTGAATTGAAGCCGAAGGGCTACACCTTC